Below, 24 T cell receptor beta chains from the same sample are listed, as sequenced in a study of blood T cell repertoires in COVID-19. The data were produced by immunoSEQ multiplex PCR, yet TCRdb's version contains in-frame clones alone and is incomplete. The data hold 180,000 or so clones, with roughly 81% observed a single time. Sequenced material: peripheral blood. These receptors all come from a woman in her thirties or forties with COVID-19, enrolled during active disease.

The CDR3 is CASSLGPGLANEKLFF. The CDR3 nucleotides are TGTGCCAGCAGCCTTGGTCCCGGGTTGGCTAATGAAAAACTGTTTTTT. The rearrangement links TRBV5-5 to TRBJ1-4; no reliable D call. The CDR3 extends over 16 amino acids. Germline lookup yields CDR1 SGHKS and CDR2 YYEKEE (reference sequence). Trimming removed 4 bases at V and 3 bases at J, with 16 bases between.

V and J are TRBV14 and TRBJ1-1; no firm D call. CDR3 size: 15 residues. V gave up 1 base and J gave up 0 bases, with 9 bases separating them. In germline, CDR1 is SGHDN, CDR2 FVKESK. The CDR3 DNA is TGTGCCAGCAGCCAAGGAGGGATGGTGAACACTGAAGCTTTCTTT. Protein: CASSQGGMVNTEAFF.

The CDR3 DNA reads TGTGCCAGCAGCGCGACACCGGGACAGCTGGAGACCCAGTACTTC. This sequence encodes CASSATPGQLETQYF. The rearrangement uses TRBV9 and TRBJ2-5, with 7 bases matching TRBD1. J gave up 5 bases and V 3 bases, and 10 bases lay outside the gene matches. Looked up from germline, CDR1 is SGDLS and CDR2 is YYNGEE. The CDR3 consists of 15 residues.

This chain connects TRBV3-1 (or the pseudogene TRBV3-2) to TRBJ2-1; 7 positions match TRBD1. Germline V gene data show CDR1 as LGHDT and CDR2 as YNNKEL (reference sequence). Trimming took 1 base from V and 4 from J; bases not matched to a gene: 4. There are 15 residues in the CDR3. CDR3: CASSQGGGPYNEQFF. The CDR3 region has the DNA TGTGCCAGCAGCCAAGGAGGGGGCCCTTACAATGAGCAGTTCTTC.

V is TRBV9 and J is TRBJ2-2; 7 positions match TRBD2. The ends lost 3 bases at V and 0 bases at J; junction bases unmatched: 2. The germline CDR1 and CDR2 sequences are SGDLS and YYNGEE. The CDR3 runs to 15 residues. The CDR3 spells CASSAGGANTGELFF. The CDR3 DNA reads TGTGCCAGCAGCGCGGGGGGAGCGAACACCGGGGAGCTGTTTTTT.

The chain is built from TRBV28 and TRBJ2-7; D might be TRBD1 (6 bases). The V end lost 5 bases, the J end lost 5 bases, and 16 bases lay between the germline ends. Germline CDR1 and CDR2: MDHEN and SYDVKM. The CDR3 has 14 residues. The CDR3 sequence is CASSPYREAHEQYF. The CDR3 DNA sequence: TGTGCCAGCAGTCCCTACAGGGAAGCCCACGAGCAGTACTTC.

The genes are TRBV3-1 (or the pseudogene TRBV3-2) and TRBJ2-2; D remains unclear. The CDR3 contains 14 residues. Looked up from germline, CDR1 is LGHDT and CDR2 is YNNKEL (reference sequence). V gave up 1 base and J gave up 3 bases, with 6 bases separating them. CDR3 in amino acids: CASSQGPYTGELFF. In DNA form, the CDR3 reads TGTGCCAGCAGCCAAGGGCCGTACACCGGGGAGCTGTTTTTT.

This chain links TRBV29-1 with TRBJ1-1, with D possibly matching TRBD1 (6 bases). The V and J ends lost 5 bases and 0 bases respectively, with 22 bases between them. CDR1 and CDR2 (germline): SQVTM, ANQGSEA. The CDR3 loop spans 17 amino acids. CDR3 sequence: CSVPKQGKLVMNTEAFF. The CDR3, as DNA: TGCAGCGTTCCCAAACAGGGTAAACTAGTCATGAACACTGAAGCTTTCTTT.

In its sample, this clone was seen a few times. The genes are TRBV9 and TRBJ2-5; 8 bases are shared with TRBD1. Germline CDR1 SGDLS, CDR2 YYNGEE. The CDR3 contains 14 residues. The trim removed 4 bases at V and 2 bases at J, leaving 4 bases unmatched. The CDR3 nucleotides are TGTGCCAGCAGCCCCCGGACAGGGCAAGAGACCCAGTACTTC. The encoded protein is CASSPRTGQETQYF.

The chain joins TRBV11-2 to TRBJ1-1; weak D call: TRBD1 (6 bases). Trimming stripped 7 bases from V and 9 bases from J, with 12 bases between. The CDR3 sequence is 11 residues long. Germline V gene lookup returns CDR1 SGHAT and CDR2 FQNNGV. CDR3 loop: CASKMGAKAFF. CDR3 coding DNA: TGTGCCAGCAAAATGGGGGCGAAAGCTTTCTTT.

The chain carries TRBV7-6 and TRBJ1-5; D not certain. This CDR3 contains 16 residues. Germline V gene data show CDR1 as SGHVS and CDR2 as FNYEAQ. Trimming left V 1 base short and J 4 bases short, with 14 bases between. The CDR3 region has the DNA TGTGCCAGCAGCTTAGGGGCCAGCGGGAAGAATCAGCCCCAGCATTTT. Its protein product is CASSLGASGKNQPQHF.

The table lists this clone with a few counts. The J gene is TRBJ1-5, the V gene TRBV19, with 9 bases that match TRBD1. Looked up from germline, CDR1 is LNHDA and CDR2 is SQIVND (reference sequence). The CDR3 sequence is 17 residues long. Germline trimming cut 5 bases from V and 1 base from J; bases unmatched to any gene: 9. CDR3 sequence reads: CASSLRTGARSNQPQHF. Written as DNA, the CDR3 is TGTGCCAGTAGTCTAAGGACAGGGGCGAGGAGCAATCAGCCCCAGCATTTT.

Regarding this clone: This CDR3 is also generated by other DNA sequences in the sample. CDR3 region: CASRYSNQPQHF. In DNA, the CDR3 is TGTGCCAGCAGGTATAGCAATCAGCCCCAGCATTTT. V is TRBV2 and J is TRBJ1-5; D not resolved. The CDR3 consists of 12 residues. Germline CDR1 and CDR2: SNHLY and FYNNEI. V gave up 6 bases and J gave up 0 bases, with 3 bases separating them.

The V call is TRBV18, the J call TRBJ2-5, with 7 bases fitting TRBD1. The germline gives CDR1 KGHSH, CDR2 LQKENI. This CDR3 comprises 16 residues. V was clipped by 1 base and J by 2 bases; unmatched bases: 7. CDR3 loop: CASSPRTGDRQETQYF. CDR3 coding DNA: TGTGCCAGCTCACCACGTACAGGGGACCGTCAAGAGACCCAGTACTTC.

The V gene is TRBV7-2, the J gene TRBJ2-7, with 11 bases that match TRBD2. J lost 3 bases, V lost 1 base, and 11 bases had no gene match. The germline gives CDR1 SGHTA, CDR2 FQGNSA. The CDR3 is 18 residues long. The CDR3 here is CASSLEGAGTSGLYEQYF. The CDR3 coding sequence is TGTGCCAGCAGCTTAGAGGGGGCAGGGACTAGCGGTCTCTACGAGCAGTACTTC.

This chain joins TRBV5-1 and TRBJ2-3; D is perhaps TRBD1 (5 bases). CDR1 and CDR2 from the germline V gene are SGHRS and YFSETQ. Trimming took 2 bases from V and 0 from J, leaving 10 bases between them. This CDR3 region has 15 residues. Written as DNA, the CDR3 is TGCGCCAGCAGCTTAGGGGATTGGAGCACAGATACGCAGTATTTT. This sequence encodes CASSLGDWSTDTQYF.

This chain connects TRBV5-1 to TRBJ1-1; 10 nucleotides match TRBD1. Trimming removed 4 bases from V and 1 base from J; junction bases left unmatched: 4. Germline CDR1 reads SGHRS; CDR2 reads YFSETQ. The CDR3 length is 15 residues. The CDR3 region is CASSRGQGENTEAFF. The CDR3 nucleotides read TGCGCCAGCAGCAGAGGACAGGGGGAGAACACTGAAGCTTTCTTT.

The V call is TRBV6-5, the J call TRBJ2-3, with 9 bases fitting TRBD1. The CDR3 length is 14 residues. Germline values: CDR1 MNHEY, CDR2 SVGAGI. J was trimmed by 1 base and V by 7 bases; bases with no gene match: 3. CDR3 residues: CASKRTGGTDTQYF. CDR3 coding DNA: TGTGCCAGCAAGAGGACAGGGGGCACAGATACGCAGTATTTT.

The CDR3 reads CASSPYTGKATEAFF. Written as DNA, the CDR3 is TGTGCCAGCAGCCCCTATACAGGGAAGGCAACTGAAGCTTTCTTT. The rearrangement uses TRBV7-2 and TRBJ1-1; the D gene is possibly TRBD1 (6 bases). Trimming stripped 5 bases from V and 5 bases from J, with 18 bases between. The germline gives CDR1 SGHTA, CDR2 FQGNSA. This CDR3 is 15 amino acids long.

In this sample, this clone turned up a few times. This chain links TRBV5-1 with TRBJ2-7; perhaps TRBD2 as D (5 bases). This CDR3 has 17 residues. Germline V gene data show CDR1 as SGHRS and CDR2 as YFSETQ. The germline V and J ends were trimmed by 4 bases and 1 base, with 21 bases remaining between them. CDR3 sequence reads: CASSHERCKVKSYEQYV. In DNA form, the CDR3 reads TGCGCCAGCAGCCACGAGCGGTGTAAGGTCAAATCCTACGAGCAGTACGTC.

The chain joins TRBV2 to TRBJ2-2; unclear D gene. The length of the CDR3 is 14 residues. The V and J ends lost 7 bases and 4 bases respectively, with 13 bases between them. The germline gives CDR1 SNHLY, CDR2 FYNNEI. DNA for the CDR3: TGTGCCAGCACCGTCTTATCGGGCACCGGGGAGCTGTTTTTT. Amino acid sequence: CASTVLSGTGELFF.

The chain has TRBV7-2 and TRBJ1-1; D gene unclear. Germline CDR1 reads SGHTA; CDR2 reads FQGNSA. Trimming stripped 2 bases from V and 5 bases from J, with 21 bases between. CDR3 length: 17 amino acids. The CDR3 loop reads CASSLTLPPGTRTEAFF. The CDR3 DNA follows: TGTGCCAGCAGCTTAACCTTACCACCGGGTACCAGAACTGAAGCTTTCTTT. Filled out from reference TRBV7-2 and TRBJ1-1, the complete variable domain reads GAGVSQSPSNKVTEKGKDVELRCDPISGHTALYWYRQSLGQGLEFLIYFQGNSAPDKSGLPSDRFSAERTGGSVSTLTIQRTQQEDSAVYLCASSLTLPPGTRTEAFFGQGTRLTVV.

The chain has TRBV30 and TRBJ1-1; D might be TRBD1 (5 bases). The V and J ends lost 6 bases and 3 bases respectively, with 14 bases between them. This CDR3 is 13 amino acids long. Germline values: CDR1 GTSNPN, CDR2 SVGIG (reference sequence). As DNA, the CDR3 is TGTGCCTGCCGAACAGGACGGGACACTGAAGCTTTCTTT. This gives the protein CACRTGRDTEAFF.

This chain connects TRBV7-9 to TRBJ2-5; 9 nucleotides line up with TRBD1. The V segment lost 5 bases and the J segment 5 bases; nucleotides outside the gene matches: 9. The CDR3 spans 15 residues. Germline lookup yields CDR1 SEHNR and CDR2 FQNEAQ (reference sequence). The CDR3 DNA reads TGTGCCAGCAGCCCGGACAGGGGACGTATTGAGACCCAGTACTTC. Translated, it gives CASSPDRGRIETQYF.